This T cell receptor beta chain was observed in a study of T cells in narcolepsy. Using immunoSEQ multiplex PCR, the repertoire was profiled, and TCRdb retains in-frame clones only, with some absent. The profile shows just over 20,000 clones, roughly nine tenths of them singletons. This CDR3 comprises 16 residues. The sequenced sample was CD45RA- memory CD4+ T cells from PBMCs. This clonotype was obtained from a human donor with narcolepsy. The J gene is TRBJ2-2, the V gene TRBV21-1; the table's TRBD1 call for D was not verified on the DNA. TRBV21-1 is deemed a pseudogene. The CDR3 is CASGSNRDRDTGELFF. Written as DNA, the CDR3 is TGTGCCAGCGGGTCAAACCGGGACAGGGACACCGGGGAGCTGTTTTTT.